This TCR beta chain was captured by sequencing in a study of blood T cell repertoires in COVID-19. The repertoire was sequenced with immunoSEQ multiplex PCR; TCRdb's copy has only in-frame clones and lacks some. Of 350,000 to 450,000 clones listed, about 90% are singletons. Cohort assignment relied on participant-reported clinical history. CDR1 and CDR2 (germline): SGHDT, YYEEEE. This CDR3 contains 17 residues. V lost 4 bases, J lost 4 bases, and 13 bases stayed unmatched. This chain uses TRBV5-6 with TRBJ1-5, with 8 positions matching TRBD1. This sequence originates from a woman aged 25 to 45 who had recovered from COVID-19. Sequences were obtained from PBMCs or T cells enriched from blood (not recorded which). The CDR3 nucleotides read TGTGCCAGCAGCCAAATGCAGGGACAGGCGGGTAATCAGCCCCAGCATTTT. Amino acids: CASSQMQGQAGNQPQHF. Supplemented by reference TRBV5-6 and TRBJ1-5, the full variable domain reads DAGVTQSPTHLIKTRGQQVTLRCSPKSGHDTVSWYQQALGQGPQFIFQYYEEEERQRGNFPDRFSGHQFPNYSSELNVNALLLGDSALYLCASSQMQGQAGNQPQHFGDGTRLSIL.